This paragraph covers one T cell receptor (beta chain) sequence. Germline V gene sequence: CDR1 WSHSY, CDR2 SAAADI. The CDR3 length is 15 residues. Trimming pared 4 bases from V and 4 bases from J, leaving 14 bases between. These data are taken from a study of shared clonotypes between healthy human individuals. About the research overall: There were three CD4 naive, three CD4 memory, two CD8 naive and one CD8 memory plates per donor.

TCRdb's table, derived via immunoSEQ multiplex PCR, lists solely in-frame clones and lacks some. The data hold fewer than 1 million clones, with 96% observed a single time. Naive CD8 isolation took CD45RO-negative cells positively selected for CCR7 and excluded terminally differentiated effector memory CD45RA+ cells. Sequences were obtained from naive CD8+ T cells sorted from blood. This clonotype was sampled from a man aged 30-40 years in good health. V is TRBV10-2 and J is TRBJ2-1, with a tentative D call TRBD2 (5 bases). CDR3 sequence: CASSGRWESYNEQFF. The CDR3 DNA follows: TGCGCCAGCAGTGGTAGGTGGGAGAGTTACAATGAGCAGTTCTTC.